Presented here are 30 T cell receptor beta chains from one specimen sequenced in a study of T-cell reconstitution after alpha-beta-depleted transplantation in children. During its preparation, the TCRbeta library received unique molecular identifiers. MiXCR, applied by TCRdb to the PCR reads, yields one record per CDR3 protein. This repertoire shows 900,000 or so distinct CDR3 sequences, about 16% found once; its top ten account for roughly 5%. The sequenced sample was PBMCs, mostly from graft donor cells, obtained 360 days after TCRalphabeta/CD19-depleted stem cell transplant. The receptors shown here come from a male patient between 10 and 17 years old who had a stem cell transplant for acute lymphoblastic leukemia, so the T cells may come from the graft donor.

This sequence joins TRBV18 and TRBJ2-7, with D possibly TRBD1 on 5 matching bases. V was shortened by 3 bases and J by 0 bases, with 15 bases between the two germline ends. Germline CDR1 is KGHSH and CDR2 is LQKENI. The CDR3 contains 16 residues. CDR3 in amino acids: CASSPYSPRGSYEQYF. The CDR3 bases are TGTGCCAGCTCACCTTATTCTCCTAGGGGCTCCTACGAGCAGTACTTC.

The chain uses TRBV12-3 or TRBV12-4 and TRBJ2-7, with TRBD2 as a possible D gene (6 bases). The CDR3 has 16 amino acids. V was pared by 5 bases and J by 0 bases, with 17 bases between. The CDR3 DNA reads as TGTGCCAGCAGTCTCCCGGGTAGCGGAAGCTCCTACGAGCAGTACTTC. Protein product: CASSLPGSGSSYEQYF.

This clonotype was counted ten times or more. The chain carries TRBV9 and TRBJ2-1, with D tentatively TRBD2 (7 bases). There are 17 residues in the CDR3. Between the trimmed V and J ends, which lost 4 bases and 1 base, there was a span of 18 bases. Germline values: CDR1 SGDLS, CDR2 YYNGEE. CDR3 sequence: CASSLEGGEMSYNEQFF. In DNA form, the CDR3 reads TGTGCCAGCAGCCTGGAGGGGGGGGAGATGTCCTACAATGAGCAGTTCTTC.

This clonotype has a handful of counts. This sequence joins TRBV12-3 or TRBV12-4 and TRBJ2-7; D remains ambiguous. The CDR3 is 12 residues long. V lost 3 bases and J lost 2, with 5 bases in between. The CDR3: CASSFMPYEQYF. As DNA, the CDR3 is TGTGCCAGCAGTTTTATGCCCTACGAGCAGTACTTC.

This clonotype was seen ten or more times. The genes are TRBV24-1 and TRBJ2-5, with TRBD2 as a possible D gene (5 bases). V was cut by 5 bases and J by 4 bases, with 16 bases left in between. Germline CDR1 reads KGHDR; CDR2 reads SFDVKD. CDR3 length: 15 amino acids. The CDR3 reads CATSAGGAPPETQYF. CDR3 sequence (DNA): TGTGCCACCAGTGCTGGAGGAGCACCTCCAGAGACCCAGTACTTC.

This chain joins TRBV7-2 and TRBJ2-5; 9 nucleotides align to TRBD1. V dropped 2 bases and J dropped 5; count of bases not matched to a gene: 6. The germline V gene has CDR1 SGHTA and CDR2 FQGNSA. There are 15 residues in the CDR3. The DNA for the CDR3 is TGTGCCAGCAGCTTAACACAGGGGGCGCGGGAGACCCAGTACTTC. Amino acid sequence: CASSLTQGARETQYF.

Ten or more counts support this clonotype. A junction boundary mismatches the germline segment, possibly from a read error. The J gene is TRBJ2-1, the V gene TRBV27; D remains ambiguous. The CDR3 spans 14 residues. Germline V CDR1 and CDR2: MNHEY, SMNVEV (reference sequence). This chain's CDR3 is CASSLFGGYNEQFF. The CDR3, as DNA: TGTGCCAGCAGCTTATTCGGCGGATACAATGAGCAGTTCTTC.

This clonotype was counted between two and nine times. This sequence joins TRBV27 and TRBJ2-7; D might be TRBD2 (6 bases). Germline V gene data show CDR1 as MNHEY and CDR2 as SMNVEV (reference sequence). The V gene lost 6 bases and the J gene lost 3 bases, with 21 bases spanning the gap. This CDR3 has 16 residues. CDR3 loop: CASRSVLRERNYEQYF. CDR3 DNA: TGTGCCAGCAGGTCGGTATTACGGGAGAGGAACTACGAGCAGTACTTC.

The V and J genes are TRBV5-1 and TRBJ1-4; perhaps TRBD1 as D (6 bases). Trimming left V 5 bases short and J 8 bases short, with 13 bases between. The CDR3 extends over 13 amino acids. CDR1 SGHRS and CDR2 YFSETQ come from the germline V gene. The CDR3 is CASSGGIPEKLFF. In DNA form, the CDR3 reads TGCGCCAGCAGTGGGGGCATCCCCGAAAAACTGTTTTTT.

The rearrangement joins TRBV10-3 to TRBJ2-7; the D call may be TRBD1 or TRBD2 (5 bases each). Trimming removed 4 bases at V and 4 bases at J, with 11 bases between. The germline V gene has CDR1 ENHRY and CDR2 SYGVKD. This CDR3 spans 13 amino acids. The CDR3 spells CAISAGTEYEQYF. The CDR3 nucleotides are TGTGCCATCAGTGCCGGGACGGAATACGAGCAGTACTTC.

To note about this clonotype: Relative to the germline gene, one junction end is altered; a read error may explain this. The chain combines TRBV7-2 with TRBJ2-1; D may match TRBD1 or TRBD2 (6 bases each). CDR1 SGHTA and CDR2 FQGNSA come from the germline V gene. The CDR3 is 15 amino acids. The CDR3 spells CASSLGGASDNEQFF. CDR3 in DNA: TGTGCCAGCAGCTTAGGGGGGGCCTCCGACAATGAGCAGTTCTTC.

About this clonotype: This clone may be a read error of a much larger clone one base away. The chain is built from TRBV12-3 or TRBV12-4 and TRBJ2-7; 9 nucleotides match TRBD1. The CDR3 extends over 14 amino acids. CDR3 region: CVSSTTGGFYEQYF. Here the CDR3 DNA reads TGTGTCAGCAGTACGACAGGGGGGTTCTACGAGCAGTACTTC.

This sequence joins TRBV30 and TRBJ1-1; no reliable D call. V was trimmed by 0 bases and J by 4 bases, leaving 9 bases between them. The germline gives CDR1 GTSNPN, CDR2 SVGIG (reference sequence). There are 13 residues in the CDR3. The CDR3: CAWSVRGVTEAFF. The DNA of the CDR3 is TGTGCCTGGAGTGTACGGGGAGTCACTGAAGCTTTCTTT.

V usage is TRBV5-1 and J usage is TRBJ2-7, with 7 bases matching TRBD1. The germline CDR1 and CDR2 sequences are SGHRS and YFSETQ. Trimming at V came to 4 bases and at J to 6 bases, leaving 4 bases not matched to a gene. The CDR3 sequence is 12 residues long. The CDR3 protein is CASSPDRLEQYF. CDR3 coding DNA: TGCGCCAGCAGCCCGGACAGGCTCGAGCAGTACTTC.

There are a few counts of this clonotype. V is TRBV29-1 and J is TRBJ1-3; no reliable D call. Germline lookup yields CDR1 SQVTM and CDR2 ANQGSEA. V was clipped by 4 bases and J by 0 bases, with 19 bases between them. The CDR3 runs 17 residues. The DNA for the CDR3 is TGCAGCGTTGCTAAGGACGCCCGATTAATCTCTGGAAACACCATATATTTT. This codes for CSVAKDARLISGNTIYF.

The chain carries TRBV19 and TRBJ2-1; 8 bases line up with TRBD1. The CDR3 loop spans 15 amino acids. Germline V lookup: CDR1 LNHDA, CDR2 SQIVND (reference sequence). Trimming removed 1 base from V and 3 bases from J; junction bases left unmatched: 2. CDR3 region: CASSIVGTGYNEQFF. CDR3 nucleotides: TGTGCCAGTAGTATAGTAGGGACAGGCTACAATGAGCAGTTCTTC.

This chain uses TRBV6-2 or TRBV6-3 with TRBJ2-1; 13 nucleotides match TRBD2. Germline CDR1 is MNHEY and CDR2 is SVGEGT. This CDR3 has 14 residues. J was trimmed by 4 bases and V by 10 bases; bases with no gene match: 4. CDR3 DNA sequence: TGTGCCACCTCGGGACTAGCGGGGTACAATGAGCAGTTCTTC. Its translation is CATSGLAGYNEQFF.

The sample holds a few counts of this clonotype. J is TRBJ2-7 and V is TRBV11-2; D is unclear. Trimming cost V 1 base and J 4 bases, with 20 bases left between them. CDR1 SGHAT and CDR2 FQNNGV come from the germline V gene. CDR3 length equals 17 residues. The CDR3 protein is CASSLGVWFPVPYEQYF. CDR3 bases: TGTGCCAGCAGCTTAGGGGTCTGGTTCCCTGTCCCTTACGAGCAGTACTTC.

This clonotype was detected a few times. This chain joins TRBV3-1 and TRBJ2-7; 9 bases line up with TRBD2. Per the germline V gene, CDR1 is LGHDT and CDR2 is YNNKEL (reference sequence). The CDR3 totals 17 residues. Unmatched junction bases numbered 8, after V lost 1 base and J lost 1 base. CDR3 in DNA: TGTGCCAGCAGCCAAGTGGGTAGCGGGAGAGGATCCTACGAGCAGTACTTC. Its translation is CASSQVGSGRGSYEQYF.

This clonotype occurred a few times. The chain has TRBV5-1 and TRBJ2-2, with TRBD2 matching over 8 bases. CDR1 SGHRS and CDR2 YFSETQ come from the germline V gene. V shed 10 bases, J shed 3 bases, and the junction held 8 bases outside the gene matches. This CDR3 has 14 residues. The CDR3 DNA follows: TGCGCCCCAAGCGGGAGTGTGGACACCGGGGAGCTGTTTTTT. Translating gives CAPSGSVDTGELFF.

At least ten counts were recorded for this clonotype. This chain links TRBV4-1 with TRBJ2-7, with D uncertain. The germline V gene encodes CDR1 MGHRA and CDR2 YSYEKL. The CDR3 loop spans 14 amino acids. Trimming cost V 3 bases and J 2 bases, with 11 bases left between them. CDR3: CASSQRPYTYEQYF. The CDR3 nucleotides are TGCGCCAGCAGCCAGCGGCCCTATACCTACGAGCAGTACTTC.

This clonotype was counted a few times. As DNA, the CDR3 is TGCGCCAGCGCCCGACAGGGAACGAACACTGAAGCTTTCTTT. This codes for CASARQGTNTEAFF. The chain employs TRBV5-1 and TRBJ1-1; TRBD1 matches 7 bases. This CDR3 has 14 residues. V lost 7 bases to trimming and J lost 1 base; unmatched junction nucleotides: 7. CDR1 is SGHRS and CDR2 is YFSETQ in the germline V gene.

The sample holds one count of this clonotype. V usage is TRBV10-3 and J usage is TRBJ1-5; D gene unclear. CDR1 is ENHRY and CDR2 is SYGVKD in the germline V gene. Between the trimmed V and J ends, which lost 8 bases and 0 bases, there was a span of 11 bases. The CDR3 length is 14 residues. CDR3 region: CAIAFGNSNQPQHF. The CDR3 coding sequence is TGTGCCATCGCGTTCGGCAATAGCAATCAGCCCCAGCATTTT.

This clonotype showed up just a few times. The rearrangement joins TRBV15 to TRBJ2-7, with 9 positions matching TRBD2. Germline-derived CDR1 and CDR2 are LNHNV and YYDKDF (reference sequence). CDR3 length equals 16 residues. The V segment lost 5 bases and the J segment 6 bases; nucleotides outside the gene matches: 14. The CDR3 DNA follows: TGTGCCACCAGCGGCTTCCTAGCGGGAACCTCTGGCGAGCAGTACTTC. Its translation: CATSGFLAGTSGEQYF.

V is TRBV14 and J is TRBJ2-2, with a weak D call TRBD1 (5 bases). Germline V gives CDR1 SGHDN, CDR2 FVKESK. CDR3 length equals 15 residues. Trimming pared 1 base from V and 3 bases from J, leaving 9 bases between. The CDR3 DNA is TGTGCCAGCAGCCAAGGGGGCGTCTACACCGGGGAGCTGTTTTTT. Protein: CASSQGGVYTGELFF. The variable domain in full, with the rest retrieved from reference TRBV14 and TRBJ2-2, is EAGVTQFPSHSVIEKGQTVTLRCDPISGHDNLYWYRRVMGKEIKFLLHFVKESKQDESGMPNNRFLAERTGGTYSTLKVQPAELEDSGVYFCASSQGGVYTGELFFGEGSRLTVL.

This chain links TRBV11-2 with TRBJ1-2, with a tentative D call TRBD1 (5 bases). Between the trimmed V and J ends, which lost 4 bases and 5 bases, there was a span of 11 bases. The germline V gene encodes CDR1 SGHAT and CDR2 FQNNGV. The CDR3 totals 13 residues. CDR3 region: CASSSNGGYGYTF. CDR3 DNA: TGTGCCAGCAGCTCCAACGGGGGGTATGGCTACACCTTC.

The rearrangement joins TRBV25-1 to TRBJ1-1, with D possibly TRBD1 on 5 matching bases. The CDR3 spans 14 residues. The germline V gene encodes CDR1 MGHDK and CDR2 SYGVNS. V gave up 1 base and J gave up 4 bases, with 10 bases separating them. The CDR3 nucleotides are TGTGCCAGCAGTGAATCAGGGAGGTTCACTGAAGCTTTCTTT. Its translation is CASSESGRFTEAFF.

This clonotype has a handful of counts. V gene TRBV7-9 combines with J gene TRBJ2-7; D may be TRBD1 (5 bases). The CDR3 sequence is 13 residues long. Trimming cost V 5 bases and J 2 bases, with 10 bases left between them. Germline V lookup: CDR1 SEHNR, CDR2 FQNEAQ (reference sequence). This CDR3 is CASSQQVTYEQYF. DNA of the CDR3: TGTGCCAGCAGCCAACAGGTTACCTACGAGCAGTACTTC.

This clonotype was seen only a few times. The chain joins TRBV12-3 or TRBV12-4 to TRBJ2-7; D possibly uses TRBD1 or TRBD2 (5 bases each). This CDR3 contains 18 residues. Trimming took off 3 bases at V and 1 base at J, with 22 bases between the two ends. The CDR3 loop reads CASSFRGSAIGRSYEQYF. CDR3 DNA: TGTGCCAGCAGTTTTAGGGGTAGCGCCATAGGCCGTTCCTACGAGCAGTACTTC.

This clonotype was counted only a few times. The rearrangement links TRBV20-1 to TRBJ2-3; tentatively, D is TRBD1 or TRBD2 (5 bases each). The ends were cut back, 0 bases at V and 4 bases at J, with 14 bases in the middle. The CDR3 is 15 amino acids. CDR1 is DFQATT and CDR2 is SNEGSKA in the germline V gene (reference sequence). CDR3 DNA: TGCAGTGCTAGAGAAACGACGGGACCGCCAGATACGCAGTATTTT. Encoded protein: CSARETTGPPDTQYF.